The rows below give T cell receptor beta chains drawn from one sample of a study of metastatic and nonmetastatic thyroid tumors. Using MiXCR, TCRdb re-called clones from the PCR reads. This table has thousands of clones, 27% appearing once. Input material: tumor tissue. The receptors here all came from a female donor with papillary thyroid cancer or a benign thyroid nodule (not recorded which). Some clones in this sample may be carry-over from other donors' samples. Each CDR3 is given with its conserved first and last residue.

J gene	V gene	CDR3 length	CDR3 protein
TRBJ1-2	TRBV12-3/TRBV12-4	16	CASSLALGENFYGYTF
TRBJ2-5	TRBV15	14	CATSRASGLETQYF
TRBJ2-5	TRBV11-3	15	CASSLDRRTTETQYF
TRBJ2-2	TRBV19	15	CASSIEGTVYGELFF
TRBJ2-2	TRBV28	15	CASSWGERHPGELFF
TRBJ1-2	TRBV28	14	CASSWGTVQDGYTF
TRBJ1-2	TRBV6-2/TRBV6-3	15	CASSYSDRGVYGYTF
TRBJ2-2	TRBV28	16	CASTKPGQGYTGELFF
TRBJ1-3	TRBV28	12	CASSLWGNTIYF
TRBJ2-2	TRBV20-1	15	CSVPNAGGDTGELFF
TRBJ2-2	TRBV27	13	CASSFQNTGELFF
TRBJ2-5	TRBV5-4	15	CASSPRTGNQETQYF
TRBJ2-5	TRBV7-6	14	CASSLSGTKETQYF
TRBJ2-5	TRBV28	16	CASSQPGTGGKETQYF
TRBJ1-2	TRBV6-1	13	CASSEAPGYGYTF
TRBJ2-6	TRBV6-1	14	CASSEGSGANVLTF
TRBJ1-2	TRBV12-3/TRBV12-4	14	CASNRQGWVYGYTF
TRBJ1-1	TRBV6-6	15	CASSYSGPDRTEAFF
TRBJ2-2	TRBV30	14	CAWSGGTNTGELFF
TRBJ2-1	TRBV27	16	CASSLSSNSPYNEQFF
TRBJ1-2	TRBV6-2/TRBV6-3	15	CASSYSFTGGSGYTF
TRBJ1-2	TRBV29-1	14	CSVNTPGTKNGYTF
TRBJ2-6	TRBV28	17	CASIPGQGRSGANVLTF
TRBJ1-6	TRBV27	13	CASSRARGSPLHF
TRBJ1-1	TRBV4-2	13	CASSRTGNTEAFF
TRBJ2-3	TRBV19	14	CASRRLAGSDTQYF
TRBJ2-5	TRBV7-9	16	CASSFSGTSGQETQYF
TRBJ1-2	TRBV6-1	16	CASSPVTGGGSYGYTF
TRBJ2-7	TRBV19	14	CASRASGQGYEQYF
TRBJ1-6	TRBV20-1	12	CSATDQNSPLHF
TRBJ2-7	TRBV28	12	CASSPGLGEQYF
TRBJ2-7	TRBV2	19	CASSEPTGTGPQRGYEQYF
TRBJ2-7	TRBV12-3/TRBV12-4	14	CASSTGTGFYEQYF
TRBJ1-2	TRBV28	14	CASSRDRGLNGYTF
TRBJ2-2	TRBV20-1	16	CSASRRLASNTGELFF
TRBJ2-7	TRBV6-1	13	CASSLSGSYEQYF
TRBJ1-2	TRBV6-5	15	CASSYSFTGGAGYTF
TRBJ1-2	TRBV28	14	CASSRNREPGGYTF
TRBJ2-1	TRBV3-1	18	CASSQDPVSGGGYNEQFF
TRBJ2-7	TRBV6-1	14	CASRQIGRGSEQYF
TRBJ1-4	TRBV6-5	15	CASSLLTPPREKLFF
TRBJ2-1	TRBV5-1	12	CASSLGLNEQFF
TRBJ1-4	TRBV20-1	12	CSAPAGNEKLFF
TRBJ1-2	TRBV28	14	CASSWEGYSNGYTF
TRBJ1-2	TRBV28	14	CASSFPGTINGYTF
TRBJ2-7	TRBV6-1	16	CASRPLGGTFTYEQYF
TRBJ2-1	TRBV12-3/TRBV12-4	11	CASSLMNEQFF
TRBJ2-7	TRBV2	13	CASSPGLTYEQYF
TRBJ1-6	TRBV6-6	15	CSSSYSDRDNSPLHF
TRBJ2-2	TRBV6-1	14	CASTGTTNTGELFF
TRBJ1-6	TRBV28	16	CASSSRQGVFNSPLHF
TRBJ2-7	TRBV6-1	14	CASRVYRNSYEQYF
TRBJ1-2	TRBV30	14	CAWTTSGGYYGYTF
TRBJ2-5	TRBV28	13	CASSLAAQETQYF
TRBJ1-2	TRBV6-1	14	CASTQGRSHYGYTF